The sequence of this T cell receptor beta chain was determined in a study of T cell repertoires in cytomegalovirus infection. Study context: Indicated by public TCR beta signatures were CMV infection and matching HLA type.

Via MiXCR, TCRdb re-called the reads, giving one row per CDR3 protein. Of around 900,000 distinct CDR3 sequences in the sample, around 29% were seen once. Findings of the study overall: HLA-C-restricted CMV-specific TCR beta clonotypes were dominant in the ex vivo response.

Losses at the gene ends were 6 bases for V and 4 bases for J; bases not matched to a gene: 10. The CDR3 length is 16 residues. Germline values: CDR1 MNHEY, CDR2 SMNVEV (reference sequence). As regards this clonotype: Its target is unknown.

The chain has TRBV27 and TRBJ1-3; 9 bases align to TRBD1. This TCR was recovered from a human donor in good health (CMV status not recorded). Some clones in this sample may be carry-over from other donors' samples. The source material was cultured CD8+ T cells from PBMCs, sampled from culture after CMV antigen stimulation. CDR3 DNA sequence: TGTGCCAGCAGACGTACAGGGGGCGCCGTGGGAAACACCATATATTTT. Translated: CASRRTGGAVGNTIYF.